These T cell receptor beta chains were read from a single sample in a study of blood T cell repertoires in COVID-19. Some clones are missing from TCRdb's copy, which holds only in-frame ones; the method was immunoSEQ multiplex PCR. The sample consists of under 85,000 clones, roughly 80% of them appearing once. Sequenced input: peripheral blood. The source is a man aged 50-59 years with acute or convalescent COVID-19. Each CDR3 is given with its conserved first and last residue. The D gene is left open where the match is weak. Only some rows state a clone size, as once, few, many or a class for expanded clones.

V gene	J gene	D gene	clone size	CDR3 protein	CDR3 DNA
TRBV5-8	TRBJ2-2	TRBD1	-	CASSGDRGLGTGELFF	TGTGCCAGCAGCGGTGACAGGGGGCTTGGAACCGGGGAGCTGTTTTTT
TRBV27	TRBJ2-5	-	-	CASGQRSYSGVGTQYF	TGTGCCAGCGGCCAAAGGTCCTACAGCGGTGTAGGGACCCAGTACTTC
TRBV19	TRBJ1-2	-	-	CASSTQTVIYGYTF	TGTGCCAGTAGTACCCAGACAGTAATCTATGGCTACACCTTC
TRBV6-2/TRBV6-3	TRBJ2-7	TRBD1	few	CASSGDSHYEQYF	TGTGCCAGCAGTGGGGACAGCCACTACGAGCAGTACTTC
TRBV30	TRBJ1-1	TRBD1	-	CAWRGQGRTEAFF	TGTGCCTGGAGGGGACAGGGGCGAACTGAAGCTTTCTTT
TRBV19	TRBJ2-2	-	-	CASSITTTGELFF	TGTGCCAGTAGTATTACTACCACCGGGGAGCTGTTTTTT
TRBV6-5	TRBJ1-3	TRBD1	few	CASSRDRVSNTIYF	TGTGCCAGCAGCAGGGACAGGGTCTCAAACACCATATATTTT
TRBV7-2	TRBJ2-6	TRBD1	-	CASRGQRLSGANVLTF	TGTGCCAGCAGGGGACAGCGCCTCTCTGGGGCCAACGTCCTGACTTTC
TRBV6-2/TRBV6-3	TRBJ1-2	-	-	CASSYRLRGGYTF	TGTGCCAGCAGTTACCGCCTAAGGGGTGGCTACACCTTC
TRBV5-5	TRBJ2-7	TRBD2	-	CASSFGTTLYEQYF	TGTGCCAGCAGCTTCGGGACTACTCTCTACGAGCAGTACTTC
TRBV6-5	TRBJ2-5	-	-	CASSPRGRETQYF	TGTGCCAGCAGTCCTCGGGGGAGAGAGACCCAGTACTTC
TRBV29-1	TRBJ1-2	TRBD1	-	CSAWTGGHYGYTF	TGCAGCGCATGGACAGGGGGCCACTATGGCTACACCTTC
TRBV7-3	TRBJ2-6	TRBD1	once	CASRTGGGRSGANVLTF	TGTGCCAGTAGGACAGGGGGCGGTCGCTCTGGGGCCAACGTCCTGACTTTC
TRBV4-3	TRBJ1-1	-	-	CASSQDFSGGLNTEAFF	TGCGCCAGCAGCCAAGATTTCTCGGGCGGGCTGAACACTGAAGCTTTCTTT
TRBV11-2	TRBJ2-5	TRBD2	-	CASSLDLSSGRKETQYF	TGTGCCAGCAGCTTAGATCTGAGTAGCGGGAGGAAAGAGACCCAGTACTTC
TRBV28	TRBJ1-2	TRBD1	-	CASSLQGADGYTF	TGTGCCAGCAGTCTACAGGGGGCCGATGGCTACACCTTC
TRBV19	TRBJ2-5	TRBD1	-	CASSRQGGQETQYF	TGTGCCAGTAGTAGACAGGGGGGCCAAGAGACCCAGTACTTC
TRBV3-1/TRBV3-2	TRBJ2-3	-	-	CASSQGDFTDTQYF	TGTGCCAGCAGCCAAGGTGACTTCACAGATACGCAGTATTTT
TRBV5-1	TRBJ1-2	-	-	CASSLEGEAVSGGYTF	TGCGCCAGCAGCTTGGAAGGTGAGGCCGTCTCCGGAGGCTACACCTTC
TRBV29-1	TRBJ1-2	TRBD1	-	CSVLLTGGGGYGYTF	TGCAGCGTTTTATTAACAGGGGGGGGTGGCTATGGCTACACCTTC
TRBV6-6	TRBJ1-1	-	-	CASRPTDQTEAFF	TGTGCCAGTAGACCGACTGACCAGACTGAAGCTTTCTTT
TRBV6-1	TRBJ2-6	TRBD2	-	CASSEAGGPNVLTF	TGTGCCAGCAGTGAAGCGGGAGGGCCCAACGTCCTGACTTTC
TRBV29-1	TRBJ1-1	-	-	CSVGYGQTEAFF	TGCAGCGTTGGCTACGGACAGACCGAAGCTTTCTTT
TRBV12-3/TRBV12-4	TRBJ1-1	-	-	CASSFVGGTEAFF	TGTGCCAGCAGTTTTGTAGGGGGAACTGAAGCTTTCTTT
TRBV4-1	TRBJ1-3	-	-	CASSQESSASGNTIYF	TGCGCCAGCAGCCAGGAGTCCTCTGCCTCTGGAAACACCATATATTTT
TRBV10-2	TRBJ2-3	TRBD1	-	CASSDRGRTDTQYF	TGCGCCAGCAGTGACAGGGGGCGCACAGATACGCAGTATTTT
TRBV14	TRBJ2-7	TRBD1	-	CASSPDRVIMSSYEQYF	TGTGCCAGCAGCCCGGACAGGGTGATAATGAGCTCCTACGAGCAGTACTTC
TRBV11-2	TRBJ2-5	-	few	CASSLGVREETQYF	TGTGCCAGCAGCTTAGGAGTGAGGGAAGAGACCCAGTACTTC
TRBV7-9	TRBJ1-4	-	-	CASSLGDRNNEKLFF	TGTGCCAGCAGCTTGGGAGACAGGAATAATGAAAAACTGTTTTTT
TRBV5-4	TRBJ1-2	-	-	CASSFPSTNYGYTF	TGTGCCAGCAGCTTCCCTAGTACTAACTATGGCTACACCTTC
TRBV10-3	TRBJ2-1	TRBD2	-	CAISGVAGQLNNEQFF	TGTGCCATCAGTGGGGTAGCGGGTCAACTGAACAATGAGCAGTTCTTC
TRBV28	TRBJ1-1	-	-	CASSWQGRANTEAFF	TGTGCCAGCAGTTGGCAGGGCAGGGCTAACACTGAAGCTTTCTTT
TRBV15	TRBJ2-7	TRBD2	-	CATSRFLAGAAGEQYF	TGTGCCACCAGCAGATTCTTAGCGGGAGCAGCAGGCGAGCAGTACTTC
TRBV7-8	TRBJ1-1	TRBD1	-	CASSLRQGARNTEAFF	TGTGCCAGCAGCTTACGACAGGGGGCTAGGAACACTGAAGCTTTCTTT
TRBV3-1/TRBV3-2	TRBJ2-7	TRBD2	-	CASSQEVPAGVESYEQYF	TGTGCCAGCAGCCAAGAAGTCCCAGCGGGAGTTGAGTCCTACGAGCAGTACTTC
TRBV11-2	TRBJ1-2	-	-	CASSLRGGGYTF	TGTGCCAGCAGCTTGAGGGGAGGAGGCTACACCTTC
TRBV4-2	TRBJ2-7	-	-	CASSQEGLNHEQYF	TGTGCCAGCAGCCAAGAGGGACTCAACCACGAGCAGTACTTC
TRBV4-1	TRBJ1-5	TRBD1	-	CASSQAGQLNNQPQHF	TGCGCCAGCAGCCAAGCGGGACAGCTTAACAATCAGCCCCAGCATTTT
TRBV11-2	TRBJ2-5	-	-	CASSLQVQETQYF	TGTGCCAGCAGCTTACAGGTTCAAGAGACCCAGTACTTC
TRBV7-2	TRBJ1-1	-	once	CASSPSGQPNTEAFF	TGTGCCAGCAGCCCCTCCGGACAGCCTAACACTGAAGCTTTCTTT
TRBV7-2	TRBJ1-2	-	-	CASSLGREKGGYTF	TGTGCCAGCAGCTTAGGGCGGGAAAAGGGGGGCTACACCTTC
TRBV18	TRBJ1-5	-	-	CASSSGTSNQPQHF	TGTGCCAGCTCTTCAGGGACATCTAATCAGCCCCAGCATTTT
TRBV4-3	TRBJ2-7	TRBD1	-	CASSQGGDRAYEQYF	TGCGCCAGCAGCCAAGGGGGGGACAGGGCATACGAGCAGTACTTC
TRBV6-6	TRBJ1-3	-	-	CASSYPSSGNTIYF	TGTGCCAGCAGTTACCCGTCCTCTGGAAACACCATATATTTT
TRBV6-5	TRBJ2-7	-	few	CASSYEVRAYEQYF	TGTGCCAGCAGTTACGAAGTCAGGGCCTACGAGCAGTACTTC
TRBV5-1	TRBJ2-7	TRBD2	-	CASSLTSESRLEQYF	TGCGCCAGCAGCTTGACTAGCGAATCACGTCTGGAGCAGTACTTC
TRBV14	TRBJ1-1	-	-	CASSNQQGTEAFF	TGTGCCAGCAGCAACCAACAGGGCACTGAAGCTTTCTTT
TRBV27	TRBJ2-7	-	-	CASSLIRQTSSYEQYF	TGTGCCAGCAGTCTCATACGGCAGACAAGCTCCTACGAGCAGTACTTC
TRBV6-2/TRBV6-3	TRBJ2-7	-	-	CASSSTGSEQYF	TGTGCCAGCAGTAGCACAGGTAGCGAGCAGTACTTC
TRBV5-1	TRBJ2-3	-	-	CASSSDLSDTQYF	TGCGCCAGCAGTTCCGACTTGTCAGATACGCAGTATTTT
TRBV11-2	TRBJ1-1	-	-	CASSLGGNTEAFF	TGTGCCAGCAGCTTAGGTGGCAACACTGAAGCTTTCTTT
TRBV18	TRBJ1-1	TRBD1	-	CASSPLQGEGPAFF	TGTGCCAGCTCACCTTTACAGGGGGAGGGACCAGCTTTCTTT
TRBV11-3	TRBJ2-5	TRBD1	once	CASSSGTGKETQYF	TGTGCCAGCAGCTCTGGGACAGGAAAAGAGACCCAGTACTTC
TRBV28	TRBJ1-1	TRBD1	once	CASFTGQKAFF	TGTGCCAGCTTTACGGGACAGAAAGCTTTCTTT
TRBV7-2	TRBJ2-7	TRBD2	-	CASSDPGGTTSYEQYF	TGTGCCAGCAGCGACCCGGGGGGGACAACAAGCTACGAGCAGTACTTC
TRBV11-2	TRBJ2-7	-	-	CASSLRWATYEQYF	TGTGCCAGCAGCTTAAGGTGGGCCACCTACGAGCAGTACTTC
TRBV29-1	TRBJ2-7	-	once	CSVGQRPTYEQYF	TGCAGCGTAGGACAGAGACCCACCTACGAGCAGTACTTC
TRBV27	TRBJ1-5	-	-	CASSFFGNNQPQHF	TGTGCCAGCAGTTTTTTCGGGAACAATCAGCCCCAGCATTTT
TRBV29-1	TRBJ2-6	TRBD1	few	CSVAGQAWSSGANVLTF	TGCAGCGTTGCGGGACAGGCTTGGAGCTCTGGGGCCAACGTCCTGACTTTC
TRBV15	TRBJ1-2	-	few	CATSRGGVQNYGYTF	TGTGCCACCAGCAGAGGCGGGGTCCAAAACTATGGCTACACCTTC